This TCR beta chain was sequenced for a study of T cells in Graves' hyperthyroidism and ophthalmopathy. The CDR3 extends over 18 amino acids. Germline V CDR1 and CDR2: SNHLY, FYNNEI. Trimming cost V 4 bases and J 2 bases, with 24 bases left between them. The sample holds many counts of this clonotype. Its antigen is unknown. Amplified regions were TCR beta CDR3 sequences from RNA transcripts. TCR CDR3 underwent first-round RT-PCR with the HTBI primer set. TCRdb passed the multiplex PCR reads through MiXCR, listing each CDR3 protein once. The data show 450,000 to 600,000 distinct CDR3 sequences, 20% seen once. Uncontrolled infections, other autoimmune diseases, pregnancy or lactation led to exclusion of patients. The diagnostic basis comprised clinical symptoms, serum thyroxine and TRAb, thyroid ultrasound and orbital computed tomography. The authors took PBMCs from 10 ml fresh peripheral blood. Whole-study findings and limits: Most clonotypes that expanded in the thyroid above 0.001 also showed up in blood.

Sequenced material: blood. The chain joins TRBV2 to TRBJ2-7, with D tentatively TRBD1 (9 bases). This TCR came from a man in his forties with Graves' ophthalmopathy. In DNA form, the CDR3 reads TGTGCCAGCAGTGCAACAGGGGGCTATAGCGGGGCACCCTACGAGCAGTACTTC. Encoded protein: CASSATGGYSGAPYEQYF.